These 16 T cell receptor beta chains came from one sample sequenced in a study of response to subunit inactivated influenza vaccine. Each CDR3 protein is one row after TCRdb ran MiXCR on the RT-PCR reads. The sample shows under 950,000 distinct CDR3 sequences, about 20% of them seen only once. The source was PBMCs from blood, collected 5 days after vaccination. These receptors were taken from a man aged 45-60 years who received an inactivated influenza vaccine.

This chain joins TRBV18 and TRBJ2-7; D perhaps matches TRBD1 (6 bases). This CDR3 has 15 residues. Germline loops: CDR1 KGHSH, CDR2 LQKENI. V was cut by 2 bases and J by 0 bases, with 11 bases left in between. The CDR3 protein is CASSPLGAGSYEQYF. The CDR3 coding sequence is TGTGCCAGCTCACCATTGGGGGCAGGCTCCTACGAGCAGTACTTC.

This sequence joins TRBV27 and TRBJ1-6; perhaps TRBD1 as D (6 bases). The V gene lost 2 bases and the J gene lost 10 bases, with 12 bases spanning the gap. The CDR3 contains 14 residues. Germline V gene lookup returns CDR1 MNHEY and CDR2 SMNVEV (reference sequence). The CDR3 loop is CASSLRGGMSPLHF. The CDR3 coding sequence is TGTGCCAGCAGTTTAAGGGGGGGAATGTCACCCCTCCACTTT.

The chain has TRBV7-2 and TRBJ2-7; weak D call: TRBD1 (5 bases). CDR3 size: 13 residues. Germline V CDR1 and CDR2: SGHTA, FQGNSA. V was shortened by 5 bases and J by 7 bases, with 15 bases between the two germline ends. The CDR3 is CASSPQAGAEQYF. The CDR3 coding sequence is TGTGCCAGCAGCCCCCAGGCTGGGGCTGAGCAGTACTTC.

Only a few counts were recorded for this clonotype. For the CDR3, the DNA is TGTGCCAGCAGCCAAGCCGGGGGGTACCAAGAGACCCAGTACTTC. It specifies CASSQAGGYQETQYF. This chain joins TRBV4-2 and TRBJ2-5, with TRBD2 matching 7 bases. The CDR3 covers 15 residues. CDR1 is LGHNA, CDR2 YNFKEQ, per germline. Unmatched junction bases numbered 2, after V lost 1 base and J lost 0 bases.

The chain carries TRBV20-1 and TRBJ1-6, with 7 nucleotides matching TRBD1. There are 13 residues in the CDR3. In germline, CDR1 is DFQATT, CDR2 SNEGSKA (reference sequence). CDR3 sequence: CSLIRDSNSPLHF. The CDR3, as DNA: TGCAGCCTAATCCGGGACAGCAATTCACCCCTCCACTTT.

Only a few counts were recorded for this clonotype. This chain links TRBV27 with TRBJ1-1; the D is unclear. The CDR3 loop spans 14 amino acids. CDR1 and CDR2 from the germline V gene are MNHEY and SMNVEV (reference sequence). Trimming removed 0 bases from V and 0 bases from J, with 5 bases in between. The CDR3 nucleotides read TGTGCCAGCAGTTTATCTATTCTGAACACTGAAGCTTTCTTT. This encodes CASSLSILNTEAFF.

This chain links TRBV6-1 with TRBJ1-5; TRBD1 agrees at 7 bases. V was pared by 7 bases and J by 6 bases, with 6 bases of the junction left unmatched. The CDR3 totals 13 residues. Looked up from germline, CDR1 is MNHNS and CDR2 is SASEGT. The CDR3: CASKGGPGQPQHF. CDR3 DNA sequence: TGTGCCAGCAAAGGGGGCCCCGGTCAGCCCCAGCATTTT.

CDR3 protein: CSAQAGGNTEAFF. CDR3 DNA sequence: TGCAGTGCTCAGGCAGGGGGAAACACTGAAGCTTTCTTT. The chain carries TRBV20-1 and TRBJ1-1, with 7 bases fitting TRBD1. The CDR3 sequence is 13 residues long. CDR1 DFQATT and CDR2 SNEGSKA come from the germline V gene (reference sequence). V was pared by 5 bases and J by 2 bases, with 5 bases of the junction left unmatched.

The chain employs TRBV7-9 and TRBJ2-1, with 8 bases fitting TRBD1. The CDR3 totals 15 residues. Per germline, CDR1 SEHNR and CDR2 FQNEAQ (reference sequence). After removal of 5 bases from V and 1 base from J, the junction contained 4 bases not matched to a gene. The CDR3 DNA reads TGTGCCAGCAGCCCCCGGGACAGGTCCTACAATGAGCAGTTCTTC. Protein product: CASSPRDRSYNEQFF.

The chain has TRBV7-9 and TRBJ2-5, with D possibly matching TRBD1 (6 bases). Germline V CDR1 and CDR2: SEHNR, FQNEAQ (reference sequence). The CDR3 runs 14 residues. Between the trimmed V and J ends, which lost 4 bases and 5 bases, there was a span of 14 bases. This chain's CDR3 is CASSWSTGLETQYF. Here the CDR3 DNA reads TGTGCCAGCAGCTGGAGCACAGGGCTGGAGACCCAGTACTTC.

The V call is TRBV3-1, the J call TRBJ1-1, with D hard to call. Germline V gene sequence: CDR1 LGHDT, CDR2 YNNKEL (reference sequence). The CDR3 loop spans 13 amino acids. V lost 6 bases, J lost 1 base, and 9 bases lay in between. The CDR3 sequence: CASRPQENTEAFF. The CDR3, as DNA: TGTGCCAGCAGACCCCAGGAGAACACTGAAGCTTTCTTT. Full variable domain (rest looked up from reference TRBV3-1 and TRBJ1-1): DTAVSQTPKYLVTQMGNDKSIKCEQNLGHDTMYWYKQDSKKFLKIMFSYNNKELIINETVPNRFSPKSPDKAHLNLHINSLELGDSAVYFCASRPQENTEAFFGQGTRLTVV.

The chain employs TRBV5-1 and TRBJ2-1; a possible D gene is TRBD1 (6 bases). V lost 0 bases to trimming and J lost 10 bases, with 8 bases between them. Germline CDR1 SGHRS, CDR2 YFSETQ. This CDR3 contains 12 residues. The CDR3: CASSLAGQEQFF. The CDR3 bases are TGCGCCAGCAGCTTGGCTGGACAGGAGCAGTTCTTC.

This clonotype was seen ten or more times. The rearrangement uses TRBV20-1 and TRBJ2-3, with unresolved D. V lost 7 bases, J lost 2 bases, and 4 bases lay in between. The CDR3 contains 10 residues. CDR1 DFQATT and CDR2 SNEGSKA come from the germline V gene (reference sequence). The CDR3 coding sequence is TGCAGTGGAGCCACAGATACGCAGTATTTT. Protein sequence: CSGATDTQYF.

This clonotype was counted between two and nine times. The J gene is TRBJ2-7, the V gene TRBV20-1, with 7 bases identical to TRBD1. Germline assignment: CDR1 DFQATT and CDR2 SNEGSKA (reference sequence). V lost 0 bases, J lost 6 bases, and 5 bases stayed unmatched. The CDR3 extends over 13 amino acids. The CDR3 loop reads CSARDQGGGEQYF. The CDR3 DNA reads TGCAGTGCTAGAGATCAAGGGGGCGGCGAGCAGTACTTC.

V and J are TRBV24-1 and TRBJ2-5, with TRBD1 as a possible D gene (6 bases). Trimming took 4 bases from V and 3 from J, leaving 14 bases between them. This CDR3 spans 15 amino acids. CDR1 is KGHDR and CDR2 is SFDVKD in the germline V gene. CDR3 in DNA: TGTGCCACCAGTGACTTAAACAGGGATAAAGAGACCCAGTACTTC. It yields the protein CATSDLNRDKETQYF.

This clonotype turned up a few times. The J gene is TRBJ1-4, the V gene TRBV2; unclear D gene. Trimming cost V 0 bases and J 6 bases, with 11 bases left between them. This CDR3 spans 15 amino acids. CDR1 is SNHLY and CDR2 is FYNNEI in the germline V gene. The DNA for the CDR3 is TGTGCCAGCAGTGAAGCGCCGGGAGACGATGAAAAACTGTTTTTT. It yields the protein CASSEAPGDDEKLFF.